This entry concerns a single T cell receptor (beta chain). Its specificity is unknown. This CDR3 comprises 16 residues. V lost 2 bases and J lost 4, with 15 bases in between. Germline CDR1 and CDR2: MNHNY and SVGAGI (reference sequence). Primers included in the PCR were 60 Vbeta and 13 Jbeta primers. In the original processing: Later, an analysis found around 77 million unique TCR beta chains, and 8.5 million to 12 million of these were shared. This table comes from immunoSEQ multiplex PCR, and its TCRdb copy is limited to in-frame clones, with some not included. From that table come the V and J calls and clone size; the DNA was used to work out D and trimming. The repertoire holds about 130,000 clones, with 73% as singletons. The data were obtained in a study of cytomegalovirus exposure and HLA in healthy donors. In the study overall: Membership in the Caucasian-associated ancestry cluster was found for 81% of nearly 400 genotyped donors. Study-wide results and caveats: An apparent linkage of common viral pathogens to several of the most significant clusters emerged in a later analysis.

The material sequenced was PBMCs. The sequence was obtained from a woman aged 40 to 49 in good health and CMV-seropositive. The J gene is TRBJ1-5, the V gene TRBV6-6, with D maybe TRBD1 (5 bases). CDR3 in amino acids: CASSYRGLQSNQPQHF. The DNA of the CDR3 is TGTGCCAGCAGTTACCGGGGGTTACAATCTAATCAGCCCCAGCATTTT.